These 9 T cell receptor beta chains originate from one sample sequenced in a study of control samples from healthy donors and cancer patients. TCRdb keeps only in-frame clones here, not all; method: immunoSEQ multiplex PCR. The sample includes 190,000 or so clones, 85% to 95% of them seen just once. Material for sequencing was blood. These receptors originate from a man between 18 and 35 years old in good health.

The rearrangement links TRBV10-3 to TRBJ1-1; 9 positions match TRBD1. There are 15 residues in the CDR3. V lost 3 bases to trimming and J lost 0 bases; unmatched junction nucleotides: 2. From germline, CDR1 is ENHRY and CDR2 SYGVKD. For the CDR3, the DNA is TGTGCCATCAGTGATCGGACAGGGGTGAACACTGAAGCTTTCTTT. It specifies CAISDRTGVNTEAFF.

The chain carries TRBV20-1 and TRBJ1-3; maybe TRBD1 (6 bases). The CDR3 is 14 residues long. The V end lost 3 bases, the J end lost 4 bases, and 13 bases lay between the germline ends. CDR1 is DFQATT, CDR2 SNEGSKA, per germline (reference sequence). CDR3 bases: TGCAGTGCTAGTGCGCAGGGGAGAGGAAACACCATATATTTT. Protein product: CSASAQGRGNTIYF.

This clone was detected once. The J gene is TRBJ1-2, the V gene TRBV9; D gene unclear. Germline values: CDR1 SGDLS, CDR2 YYNGEE. There are 16 residues in the CDR3. The V gene lost 0 bases and the J gene lost 4 bases, with 16 bases spanning the gap. Here the CDR3 reads CASSVDPLYDPYGYTF. Here the CDR3 DNA reads TGTGCCAGCAGCGTAGACCCCTTATACGATCCCTATGGCTACACCTTC.

V gene TRBV2 combines with J gene TRBJ1-2, with TRBD1 identical over 9 bases. Trimming at V came to 11 bases and at J to 6 bases, leaving 4 bases not matched to a gene. This CDR3 is 11 amino acids long. The V gene's germline CDR1 is SNHLY and CDR2 FYNNEI. The CDR3 bases are TGTGCCGGGAGACAGGGGGATGGCTACACCTTC. It is translated as CAGRQGDGYTF.

This chain joins TRBV27 and TRBJ1-1; TRBD1 might be the D (5 bases). V lost 0 bases and J lost 1, with 9 bases in between. In germline, CDR1 is MNHEY, CDR2 SMNVEV (reference sequence). The CDR3 is made up of 15 amino acids. Here the CDR3 reads CASSLSRGGNTEAFF. The DNA for the CDR3 is TGTGCCAGCAGTTTATCGAGGGGCGGGAACACTGAAGCTTTCTTT.

This sequence joins TRBV15 and TRBJ1-2, with D uncertain. This CDR3 contains 17 residues. V was cut by 3 bases and J by 1 base, with 18 bases left in between. Looked up from germline, CDR1 is LNHNV and CDR2 is YYDKDF (reference sequence). The CDR3, as DNA: TGTGCCACCAGCAGGGGGTACGGCGGAACACTTAACTATGGCTACACCTTC. Translated: CATSRGYGGTLNYGYTF.

J is TRBJ1-1 and V is TRBV27; D may be TRBD1 (5 bases). Trimming stripped 7 bases from V and 4 bases from J, with 10 bases between. CDR1 and CDR2 (germline): MNHEY, SMNVEV (reference sequence). The CDR3 spans 12 residues. DNA of the CDR3: TGTGCCAGCATGAGGAGGGGCACTGAAGCTTTCTTT. This sequence encodes CASMRRGTEAFF.

The genes are TRBV2 and TRBJ1-1; D gene unclear. V was pared by 8 bases and J by 3 bases, with 7 bases between. This CDR3 contains 11 residues. CDR1 and CDR2 (germline): SNHLY, FYNNEI. The CDR3 here is CASHLDTEAFF. The CDR3 DNA reads TGTGCCAGCCATCTGGACACTGAAGCTTTCTTT. Variable domain in full (rest from reference TRBV2 and TRBJ1-1): EPEVTQTPSHQVTQMGQEVILRCVPISNHLYFYWYRQILGQKVEFLVSFYNNEISEKSEIFDDQFSVERPDGSNFTLKIRSTKLEDSAMYFCASHLDTEAFFGQGTRLTVV.

The gene calls are TRBV6-2 or TRBV6-3 and TRBJ2-6; 7 bases are a match to TRBD1. Germline V gene data show CDR1 as MNHEY and CDR2 as SVGEGT. The CDR3 is made up of 15 amino acids. Trimming cost V 5 bases and J 0 bases; bases outside gene matches: 1. For the CDR3, the DNA is TGTGCCAGCAGTCGGGACAGCTCTGGGGCCAACGTCCTGACTTTC. Residues: CASSRDSSGANVLTF.